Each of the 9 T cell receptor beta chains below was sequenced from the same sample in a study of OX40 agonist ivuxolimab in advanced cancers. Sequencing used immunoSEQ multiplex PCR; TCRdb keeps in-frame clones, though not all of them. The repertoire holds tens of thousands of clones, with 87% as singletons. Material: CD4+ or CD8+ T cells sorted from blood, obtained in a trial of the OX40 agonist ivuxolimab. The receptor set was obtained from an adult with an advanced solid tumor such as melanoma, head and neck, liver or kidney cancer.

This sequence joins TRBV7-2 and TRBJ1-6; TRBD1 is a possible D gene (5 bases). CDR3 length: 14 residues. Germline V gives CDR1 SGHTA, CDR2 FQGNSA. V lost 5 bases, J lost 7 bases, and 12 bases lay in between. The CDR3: CASSRGRANSPLHF. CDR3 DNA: TGTGCCAGCAGCCGGGGACGGGCGAATTCACCCCTCCACTTT.

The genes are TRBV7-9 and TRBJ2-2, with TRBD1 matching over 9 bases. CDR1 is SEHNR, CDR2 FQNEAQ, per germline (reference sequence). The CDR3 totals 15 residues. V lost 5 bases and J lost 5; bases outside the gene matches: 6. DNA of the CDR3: TGTGCCAGCAGCGCAAGGGACAGGGAGACCGGGGAGCTGTTTTTT. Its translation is CASSARDRETGELFF.

CDR3 sequence: CASRDGRLDTQYF. The CDR3 DNA reads as TGCGCCAGCCGGGACGGAAGATTAGATACGCAGTATTTT. V usage is TRBV5-1 and J usage is TRBJ2-3; tentatively, D is TRBD1 or TRBD2 (5 bases each). CDR3 length equals 13 residues. The germline CDR1 and CDR2 sequences are SGHRS and YFSETQ. Trimming took 7 bases from V and 5 from J, leaving 14 bases between them.

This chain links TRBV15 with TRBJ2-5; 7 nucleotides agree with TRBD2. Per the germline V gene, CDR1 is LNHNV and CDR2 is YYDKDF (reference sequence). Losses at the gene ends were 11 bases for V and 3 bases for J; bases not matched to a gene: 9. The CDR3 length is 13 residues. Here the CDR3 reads CAVKSGTEETQYF. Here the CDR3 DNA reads TGTGCCGTCAAGAGCGGGACGGAAGAGACCCAGTACTTC.

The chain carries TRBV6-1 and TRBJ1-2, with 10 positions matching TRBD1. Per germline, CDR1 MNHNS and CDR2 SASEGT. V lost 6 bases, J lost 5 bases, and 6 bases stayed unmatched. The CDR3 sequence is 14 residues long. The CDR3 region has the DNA TGTGCCAGCAGGGGGACAGGGGCGGTTTATGGCTACACCTTC. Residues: CASRGTGAVYGYTF.

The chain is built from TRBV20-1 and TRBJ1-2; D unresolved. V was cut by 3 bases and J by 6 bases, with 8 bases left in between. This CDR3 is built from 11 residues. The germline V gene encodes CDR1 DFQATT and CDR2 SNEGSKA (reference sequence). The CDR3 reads CSARLGNGYTF. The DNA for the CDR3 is TGCAGTGCTAGGTTAGGGAATGGCTACACCTTC.

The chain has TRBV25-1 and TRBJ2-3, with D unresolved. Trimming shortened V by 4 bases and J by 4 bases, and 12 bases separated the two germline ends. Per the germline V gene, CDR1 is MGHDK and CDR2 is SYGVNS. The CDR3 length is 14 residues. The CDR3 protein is CASSVLSEADTQYF. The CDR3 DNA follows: TGTGCCAGCAGTGTACTCAGCGAGGCAGATACGCAGTATTTT. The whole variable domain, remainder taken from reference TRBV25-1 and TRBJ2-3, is EADIYQTPRYLVIGTGKKITLECSQTMGHDKMYWYQQDPGMELHLIHYSYGVNSTEKGDLSSESTVSRIRTEHFPLTLESARPSHTSQYLCASSVLSEADTQYFGPGTRLTVL.

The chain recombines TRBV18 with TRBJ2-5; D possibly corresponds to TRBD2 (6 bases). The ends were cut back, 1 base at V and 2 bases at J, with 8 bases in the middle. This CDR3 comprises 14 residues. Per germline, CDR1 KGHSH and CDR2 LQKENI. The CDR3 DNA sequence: TGTGCCAGCTCACCACGGACTACACAAGAGACCCAGTACTTC. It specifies CASSPRTTQETQYF.

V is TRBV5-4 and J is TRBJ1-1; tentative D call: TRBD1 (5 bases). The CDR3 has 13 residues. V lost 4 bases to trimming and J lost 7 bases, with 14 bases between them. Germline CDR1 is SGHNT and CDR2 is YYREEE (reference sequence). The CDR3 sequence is CASSQGTLGEAFF. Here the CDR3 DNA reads TGTGCCAGCAGCCAAGGGACGCTGGGTGAAGCTTTCTTT.